Here is one T cell receptor (beta chain) with its context. V lost 0 bases to trimming and J lost 4 bases, with 12 bases between them. This CDR3 region has 15 residues. Germline V lookup: CDR1 SGHKS, CDR2 YYEKEE (reference sequence). The data are from a study of blood T cells in healthy people across ages. Study overall: In model experiments, template switching was able to capture about one barcoded beta molecule for every two T cells that were present.

The authors ran a second PCR of 7 to 11 cycles using a sample-barcoded 5' primer and a J-beta primer mix. Each cDNA molecule carried a tag from a template-switch adaptor that contained 12 random nucleotides. MiXCR was run by TCRdb on the 5' RACE reads, yielding one entry per CDR3 protein. Of 720,000 or so distinct CDR3 sequences in the sample, over 40% were seen once. The rearrangement links TRBV5-5 to TRBJ2-3; either TRBD1 or TRBD2 may fit D (5 bases each). Specimen: blood. This TCR was sampled from a man older than 75 in good health. The CDR3 coding sequence is TGTGCCAGCAGCTTGGTACCCCTGGGGGCAGATACGCAGTATTTT. Encoded protein: CASSLVPLGADTQYF.